This TCR beta chain was documented in a study of blood T cell repertoires in COVID-19. Study-level information: Some COVID-19 samples were acute and others convalescent; all came from the United States, Italy and Spain. The cDNA or gDNA used as material had been derived from T cells, B-cell-depleted T cells, or PBMCs.

Original analysis: The authors estimated nucleated cell counts from reference gene primer amplification. Generated by immunoSEQ multiplex PCR, the TCRdb table keeps only in-frame clones and is missing some. Clone size and V and J calls were adopted from that table, with D and trimming inferred from the DNA. The sample has 240,000 or so clones, roughly 86% seen once; the top ten hold about 2.9%. Germline V gives CDR1 WNHNN, CDR2 SYGVQD (reference sequence). V dropped 2 bases and J dropped 6; count of bases not matched to a gene: 10. This CDR3 has 16 residues. The source is a woman younger than 45 who had recovered from COVID-19. The sequencing sample was made of peripheral blood. This chain uses TRBV10-1 with TRBJ2-7, with 10 bases lining up with TRBD1. The CDR3: CASSEERPGQGLEQYF. In DNA, the CDR3 is TGCGCCAGCAGTGAGGAGCGTCCGGGACAGGGGCTCGAGCAGTACTTC.